The next 20 T cell receptor beta chains were all read from a single sample in a study of T cells in Graves' hyperthyroidism and ophthalmopathy. What was amplified from RNA transcripts were TCR beta CDR3 regions. In the first-round RT-PCR of the TCR CDR3, the HTBI primer set was used. TCRdb reprocessed the multiplex PCR reads via MiXCR and lists one record per CDR3 protein. The data contain about 420,000 distinct CDR3 sequences, less than 20% of them seen just once; the ten biggest clones take up around 7.3%. The specimen was blood. The receptors were gathered from a woman aged 18-35 years with Graves' hyperthyroidism.

At least ten counts were recorded for this clonotype. The rearrangement links TRBV6-5 to TRBJ1-2, with a tentative D call TRBD1 (6 bases). The germline V and J ends were trimmed by 2 bases and 4 bases, with 14 bases remaining between them. Germline V gives CDR1 MNHEY, CDR2 SVGAGI. This CDR3 has 15 residues. DNA for the CDR3: TGTGCCAGCAGTTACGGGTTGGGGACACGCTATGGCTACACCTTC. Encoded protein: CASSYGLGTRYGYTF.

Ten or more counts support this clonotype. The chain links TRBV29-1 to TRBJ1-5; 9 bases map to TRBD1. CDR3 size: 13 residues. Germline V gene lookup returns CDR1 SQVTM and CDR2 ANQGSEA. V was clipped by 7 bases and J by 6 bases; unmatched bases: 7. The CDR3 nucleotides read TGCAGCGCCCTACAGGGGGCGGGTCAGCCCCAGCATTTT. The encoded protein is CSALQGAGQPQHF.

This clonotype was counted ten times or more. The chain joins TRBV12-3 or TRBV12-4 to TRBJ2-7; the D gene is possibly TRBD1 (6 bases). The CDR3 is made up of 15 amino acids. The V gene lost 4 bases and the J gene lost 3 bases, with 16 bases spanning the gap. The CDR3 DNA follows: TGTGCCAGCAGTTCCTCTCCTGACAGGAGCTACGAGCAGTACTTC. Protein product: CASSSSPDRSYEQYF.

This clonotype occurred many times. The chain is built from TRBV9 and TRBJ1-2, with D tentatively TRBD1 (5 bases). The CDR3 totals 15 residues. CDR1 is SGDLS, CDR2 YYNGEE, per germline. The V end lost 3 bases, the J end lost 7 bases, and 19 bases lay between the germline ends. CDR3 region: CASSAAGTVKIGYTF. For the CDR3, the DNA is TGTGCCAGCAGCGCGGCGGGGACTGTAAAGATTGGCTACACCTTC.

This clonotype has ten or more counts. This rearrangement joins TRBV30 to TRBJ2-4, with a possible D match to TRBD2 (5 bases). This CDR3 spans 12 amino acids. Germline CDR1 GTSNPN, CDR2 SVGIG (reference sequence). Trimming took off 4 bases at V and 8 bases at J, with 12 bases between the two ends. CDR3 region: CAWTGPGDIQYF. Written as DNA, the CDR3 is TGTGCCTGGACAGGTCCCGGGGACATTCAGTACTTC.

This clonotype was seen at least ten times. The chain combines TRBV9 with TRBJ2-7, with 7 positions matching TRBD2. Germline V gene sequence: CDR1 SGDLS, CDR2 YYNGEE. The CDR3 sequence is 15 residues long. Unmatched junction bases numbered 4, after V lost 1 base and J lost 0 bases. CDR3 residues: CASSVSGALSYEQYF. CDR3 in DNA: TGTGCCAGCAGCGTAAGCGGGGCCCTCTCCTACGAGCAGTACTTC.

This clonotype occurred many times. V gene TRBV20-1 combines with J gene TRBJ2-1; 10 nucleotides agree with TRBD1. This CDR3 is 17 amino acids long. V dropped 1 base and J dropped 5; count of bases not matched to a gene: 11. Germline lookup yields CDR1 DFQATT and CDR2 SNEGSKA (reference sequence). The CDR3 loop is CSARGHLGTGVHNEQFF. The CDR3 DNA sequence: TGCAGTGCTAGAGGTCATTTGGGGACAGGGGTCCACAATGAGCAGTTCTTC.

This clonotype was counted many times. The rearrangement links TRBV3-1 to TRBJ2-3; D remains ambiguous. Germline assignment: CDR1 LGHDT and CDR2 YNNKEL (reference sequence). CDR3 length: 15 amino acids. V lost 4 bases, J lost 0 bases, and 11 bases lay in between. The CDR3 nucleotides are TGTGCCAGCAGCCTACGACAAGGGAGCACAGATACGCAGTATTTT. Its translation: CASSLRQGSTDTQYF.

This clonotype appeared many times. The genes are TRBV5-5 and TRBJ2-1, with no clear D. Germline V gene lookup returns CDR1 SGHKS and CDR2 YYEKEE (reference sequence). Deletions cut 3 bases from V and 5 bases from J, with 12 bases between. The CDR3 runs 14 residues. The CDR3 nucleotides are TGTGCCAGCAGCTCCCCCATCAGAGACAATGAGCAGTTCTTC. It yields the protein CASSSPIRDNEQFF.

The table lists this clonotype with a few counts. Germline is not matched at one junction end, which may reflect a read error. V usage is TRBV7-9 and J usage is TRBJ1-6; unclear D gene. CDR1 is SEHNR, CDR2 FQNEAQ, per germline (reference sequence). The CDR3 sequence is 12 residues long. The CDR3 DNA follows: TGTGCCAGCACCCGGGATAATTTACCCCCCCACTTT. Amino acids: CASTRDNLPPHF. The variable domain in full, with the rest retrieved from reference TRBV7-9 and TRBJ1-6, is DTGVSQNPRHKITKRGQNVTFRCDPISEHNRLYWYRQTLGQGPEFLTYFQNEAQLEKSRLLSDRFSAERPKGSFSTLEIQRTEQGDSAMYLCASTRDNLPPHFGNGTRLTVT.

At least ten counts were recorded for this clonotype. The chain carries TRBV10-3 and TRBJ2-3; 10 positions match TRBD2. V lost 6 bases to trimming and J lost 0 bases; unmatched junction nucleotides: 9. The CDR3 is made up of 17 amino acids. Germline values: CDR1 ENHRY, CDR2 SYGVKD. The DNA for the CDR3 is TGTGCCATCAGCGGGGGGACTAGCGCCCTTAGCACAGATACGCAGTATTTT. Translation: CAISGGTSALSTDTQYF.

There are many counts of this clonotype. The chain recombines TRBV15 with TRBJ1-2; no clear D. This CDR3 is built from 16 residues. V was clipped by 0 bases and J by 7 bases, with 18 bases between them. Germline V gives CDR1 LNHNV, CDR2 YYDKDF (reference sequence). CDR3 sequence (DNA): TGTGCCACCAGCAGAGAAGGCTCCCTTAACCGGGCTGGCTACACCTTC. Amino acids: CATSREGSLNRAGYTF. The full variable domain, its missing parts supplied by reference TRBV15 and TRBJ1-2, is DAMVIQNPRYQVTQFGKPVTLSCSQTLNHNVMYWYQQKSSQAPKLLFHYYDKDFNNEADTPDNFQSRRPNTSFCFLDIRSPGLGDTAMYLCATSREGSLNRAGYTFGSGTRLTVV.

With regard to this clonotype: A much larger clone differs from this one at a single base, so this may be a read error. The chain links TRBV20-1 to TRBJ1-6, with 7 bases lining up with TRBD1. The germline gives CDR1 DFQATT, CDR2 SNEGSKA (reference sequence). The ends lost 6 bases at V and 9 bases at J; junction bases unmatched: 5. The CDR3 is 12 residues long. The CDR3 loop reads CSAGDSSSPLHF. The CDR3 DNA reads TGCAGTGCCGGGGACAGCAGTTCACCCCTCCACTTT.

Ten or more counts support this clonotype. V and J are TRBV6-2 or TRBV6-3 and TRBJ2-5; 10 bases agree with TRBD2. After removal of 8 bases from V and 2 bases from J, the junction contained 8 bases not matched to a gene. CDR3 size: 15 residues. In germline, CDR1 is MNHEY, CDR2 SVGEGT. Here the CDR3 reads CASLVLAGGQETQYF. In nucleotides, the CDR3 is TGTGCCAGCTTGGTGTTAGCGGGGGGTCAAGAGACCCAGTACTTC.

The chain is built from TRBV5-1 and TRBJ1-1; 7 bases are shared with TRBD1. Germline loops: CDR1 SGHRS, CDR2 YFSETQ. CDR3 length: 13 amino acids. The junction had 9 bases not matched to a gene; V was cut back by 6 bases and J by 7 bases. The DNA for the CDR3 is TGCGCCAGCACATCTCAGGACAGGTATGAAGCTTTCTTT. This sequence encodes CASTSQDRYEAFF.

In this sample, this clonotype turned up a few times. The V and J genes are TRBV7-8 and TRBJ1-2; D call uncertain. V lost 5 bases and J lost 3, with 16 bases in between. Germline loops: CDR1 SGHVS, CDR2 FQNEAQ. The CDR3 is made up of 15 amino acids. The CDR3 DNA is TGTGCCAGCAGCCCCTCCTTTGGGAGGGACTATGGCTACACCTTC. Translating it yields CASSPSFGRDYGYTF.

This clonotype was found many times. Here the CDR3 reads CAWTRETSVSDTQYF. The CDR3 DNA is TGTGCCTGGACTCGGGAGACTAGTGTGTCAGATACGCAGTATTTT. The J gene is TRBJ2-3, the V gene TRBV30; D perhaps matches TRBD2 (6 bases). The CDR3 covers 15 residues. Germline V gene sequence: CDR1 GTSNPN, CDR2 SVGIG (reference sequence). V lost 4 bases and J 4 bases, leaving 18 bases between the germline ends.

This clonotype occurred many times. The CDR3 spells CASSGPRDRGNTGELFF. The CDR3 bases are TGTGCCAGCAGTGGGCCCCGGGACAGGGGAAACACCGGGGAGCTGTTTTTT. The V and J genes are TRBV2 and TRBJ2-2; 10 bases match TRBD1. Germline CDR1 and CDR2: SNHLY and FYNNEI. There are 17 residues in the CDR3. Unmatched junction bases numbered 7, after V lost 4 bases and J lost 2 bases.

The genes are TRBV4-1 and TRBJ2-1; 10 nucleotides line up with TRBD2. CDR1 MGHRA and CDR2 YSYEKL come from the germline V gene. J gave up 4 bases and V 1 base, and 4 bases lay outside the gene matches. CDR3 size: 16 residues. CDR3 sequence reads: CASSQGTSGLYNEQFF. The CDR3 nucleotides read TGCGCCAGCAGCCAAGGGACTAGCGGACTATACAATGAGCAGTTCTTC.

This clonotype occurred a few times. The junction departs from the called germline gene at one end, perhaps through a read error. The rearrangement links TRBV20-1 to TRBJ1-2; TRBD1 matches 7 bases. Germline CDR1 reads DFQATT; CDR2 reads SNEGSKA (reference sequence). CDR3 size: 13 residues. The CDR3 DNA reads TGCGGTGCTAGATATGGGAGAGGGGGCGGCTACACCTTC. This translates into CGARYGRGGGYTF.